The rows below give T cell receptor beta chains drawn from one sample of a study of T cell repertoires in cytomegalovirus infection. TCRdb reanalysed the reads using MiXCR and keeps one entry per CDR3 protein. Here the sample spans fewer than 550,000 distinct CDR3 sequences, 16% being singletons. The sequencing sample was made of CD8+ T cells from PBMCs. The receptors were sampled from a human donor in good health (CMV status not recorded). Some clones in this sample may be carry-over from other donors' samples. Both conserved end residues are part of each CDR3. D genes are given only for firm matches. Size tells how often a clone was seen (once, few, many) or the class of an expanded clone, and some rows leave it out.

CDR3 length: 13
clone size: many
J gene: TRBJ1-1
D gene: NA
V gene: TRBV7-9
CDR3 protein: CASSGPGSTEAFF
CDR3 DNA: TGTGCCAGCAGTGGCCCAGGGAGCACTGAAGCTTTCTTT

CDR3 length: 11
clone size: many
J gene: TRBJ1-1
D gene: NA
V gene: TRBV19
CDR3 protein: CASSGAGEAFF
CDR3 DNA: TGTGCCAGTTCAGGGGCCGGCGAAGCTTTCTTT

CDR3 length: 11
clone size: many
J gene: TRBJ1-1
D gene: NA
V gene: TRBV19
CDR3 protein: CASRTNTEAFF
CDR3 DNA: TGTGCCAGCCGGACAAACACTGAAGCTTTCTTT

CDR3 length: 14
clone size: NA
J gene: TRBJ1-5
D gene: TRBD1
V gene: TRBV7-7
CDR3 protein: CASSANRGTQPQHF
CDR3 DNA: TGTGCTAGCAGCGCCAACAGGGGAACACAGCCCCAGCATTTT

CDR3 length: 15
clone size: NA
J gene: TRBJ2-7
D gene: NA
V gene: TRBV6-2/TRBV6-3
CDR3 protein: CASSYSRGISYEQYF
CDR3 DNA: TGTGCCAGCAGTTACTCGAGGGGAATTTCCTACGAGCAGTACTTC

CDR3 length: 16
clone size: many
J gene: TRBJ1-5
D gene: TRBD1
V gene: TRBV7-9
CDR3 protein: CASSLAVGTGTQPQHF
CDR3 DNA: TGTGCCAGCAGCTTAGCGGTCGGGACAGGGACCCAGCCCCAGCATTTT

CDR3 length: 16
clone size: many
J gene: TRBJ2-1
D gene: NA
V gene: TRBV7-9
CDR3 protein: CASSLALKGWYNEQFF
CDR3 DNA: TGTGCCAGCAGCTTAGCCCTAAAGGGGTGGTACAATGAGCAGTTCTTC

CDR3 length: 16
clone size: many
J gene: TRBJ2-3
D gene: NA
V gene: TRBV27
CDR3 protein: CASSFLGATSTDTQYF
CDR3 DNA: TGTGCCAGCAGTTTTTTGGGGGCGACGAGCACAGATACGCAGTATTTT

CDR3 length: 14
clone size: NA
J gene: TRBJ2-7
D gene: NA
V gene: TRBV6-5
CDR3 protein: CASSYLLRPYEQYF
CDR3 DNA: TGTGCCAGCAGTTACCTCCTAAGACCCTACGAGCAGTACTTC

CDR3 length: 16
clone size: NA
J gene: TRBJ2-3
D gene: NA
V gene: TRBV25-1
CDR3 protein: CASSPTESFFTDTQYF
CDR3 DNA: TGTGCCAGCAGTCCCACGGAGTCTTTTTTCACAGATACGCAGTATTTT

CDR3 length: 15
clone size: few
J gene: TRBJ1-2
D gene: TRBD1
V gene: TRBV6-5
CDR3 protein: CASSSGQRFNYGYTF
CDR3 DNA: TGTGCCAGCAGTTCGGGACAGCGATTTAACTATGGCTACACCTTC

CDR3 length: 14
clone size: NA
J gene: TRBJ2-7
D gene: NA
V gene: TRBV5-5
CDR3 protein: CASSFSLSDYEQYF
CDR3 DNA: TGTGCCAGCAGCTTCAGCCTTTCGGACTACGAGCAGTACTTC

CDR3 length: 16
clone size: NA
J gene: TRBJ2-3
D gene: TRBD1
V gene: TRBV19
CDR3 protein: CASSMMQGAGTDTQYF
CDR3 DNA: TGTGCCAGTAGTATGATGCAGGGGGCAGGGACAGATACGCAGTATTTT

CDR3 length: 16
clone size: many
J gene: TRBJ1-6
D gene: TRBD1
V gene: TRBV11-2
CDR3 protein: CASSFTPGQHNSPLHF
CDR3 DNA: TGTGCCAGCAGTTTTACACCGGGACAGCATAATTCACCCCTCCACTTT

CDR3 length: 13
clone size: few
J gene: TRBJ1-6
D gene: NA
V gene: TRBV7-9
CDR3 protein: CASSLRNNSPLHF
CDR3 DNA: TGTGCCAGCAGCTTAAGGAATAATTCACCCCTCCACTTT

CDR3 length: 15
clone size: few
J gene: TRBJ1-5
D gene: TRBD1
V gene: TRBV2
CDR3 protein: CASFRGQGADQPQHF
CDR3 DNA: TGTGCCAGTTTTAGAGGACAGGGGGCAGATCAGCCCCAGCATTTT

CDR3 length: 16
clone size: many
J gene: TRBJ2-1
D gene: TRBD2
V gene: TRBV7-9
CDR3 protein: CASSPPAGGGPNEQFF
CDR3 DNA: TGTGCCAGCAGCCCCCCGGCGGGAGGGGGTCCCAATGAGCAGTTCTTC

CDR3 length: 16
clone size: once
J gene: TRBJ2-3
D gene: TRBD1
V gene: TRBV5-6
CDR3 protein: CASSDPGQGGADTQYF
CDR3 DNA: TGTGCCAGCAGCGATCCGGGACAGGGGGGCGCAGATACGCAGTATTTT

CDR3 length: 17
clone size: NA
J gene: TRBJ1-1
D gene: TRBD1
V gene: TRBV13
CDR3 protein: CASSYGTGGGGNTEAFF
CDR3 DNA: TGTGCCAGCAGCTACGGGACAGGTGGGGGAGGGAACACTGAAGCTTTCTTT

CDR3 length: 15
clone size: NA
J gene: TRBJ1-6
D gene: TRBD1
V gene: TRBV10-3
CDR3 protein: CAISETQGAYSPLHF
CDR3 DNA: TGTGCCATCAGTGAGACCCAGGGGGCTTATTCACCCCTCCACTTT

CDR3 length: 14
clone size: few
J gene: TRBJ2-2
D gene: TRBD1
V gene: TRBV10-3
CDR3 protein: CATMGQMNTGELFF
CDR3 DNA: TGTGCCACCATGGGACAGATGAACACCGGGGAGCTGTTTTTT

CDR3 length: 16
clone size: few
J gene: TRBJ1-6
D gene: NA
V gene: TRBV2
CDR3 protein: CASGLAGSSYNSPLHF
CDR3 DNA: TGTGCCAGCGGGTTAGCGGGGAGCTCCTATAATTCACCCCTCCACTTT

CDR3 length: 14
clone size: NA
J gene: TRBJ2-7
D gene: TRBD2
V gene: TRBV28
CDR3 protein: CATLAGGRSYEQYF
CDR3 DNA: TGTGCCACTTTAGCGGGAGGGCGCTCCTACGAGCAGTACTTC

CDR3 length: 19
clone size: few
J gene: TRBJ1-1
D gene: TRBD1
V gene: TRBV5-5
CDR3 protein: CASSWDMWSGGEMNTEAFF
CDR3 DNA: TGTGCCAGCAGCTGGGATATGTGGTCAGGGGGCGAGATGAACACTGAAGCTTTCTTT

CDR3 length: 13
clone size: many
J gene: TRBJ1-1
D gene: NA
V gene: TRBV7-8
CDR3 protein: CASSQFRGTEAFF
CDR3 DNA: TGTGCCAGCAGCCAATTTAGAGGAACTGAAGCTTTCTTT

CDR3 length: 14
clone size: NA
J gene: TRBJ2-7
D gene: NA
V gene: TRBV19
CDR3 protein: CASGLTGLPYEQYF
CDR3 DNA: TGTGCCAGTGGGTTAACAGGGTTACCCTACGAGCAGTACTTC

CDR3 length: 16
clone size: NA
J gene: TRBJ2-1
D gene: TRBD2
V gene: TRBV9
CDR3 protein: CASSVGTSGVYNEQFF
CDR3 DNA: TGTGCCAGCAGCGTAGGAACTAGCGGGGTCTACAATGAGCAGTTCTTC

CDR3 length: 14
clone size: many
J gene: TRBJ2-3
D gene: NA
V gene: TRBV7-2
CDR3 protein: CASSSVLLPHTQYF
CDR3 DNA: TGTGCCAGCAGCTCGGTACTACTACCACATACGCAGTATTTT

CDR3 length: 12
clone size: many
J gene: TRBJ2-7
D gene: NA
V gene: TRBV5-1
CDR3 protein: CASSSNSYEQYF
CDR3 DNA: TGTGCCAGCAGCTCGAACAGCTACGAGCAGTACTTC

CDR3 length: 15
clone size: many
J gene: TRBJ1-2
D gene: TRBD1
V gene: TRBV19
CDR3 protein: CLGQAVSGGIYGYTF
CDR3 DNA: TGCCTCGGACAGGCGGTATCGGGGGGAATCTATGGCTACACCTTC

CDR3 length: 13
clone size: many
J gene: TRBJ2-1
D gene: NA
V gene: TRBV12-3/TRBV12-4
CDR3 protein: CASSSGLRDEQFF
CDR3 DNA: TGTGCCAGCAGCTCGGGGCTCCGGGATGAGCAGTTCTTC

CDR3 length: 14
clone size: few
J gene: TRBJ2-1
D gene: NA
V gene: TRBV27
CDR3 protein: CASSASGYHNEQFF
CDR3 DNA: TGTGCCAGCAGTGCCTCGGGGTATCACAATGAGCAGTTCTTC

CDR3 length: 14
clone size: few
J gene: TRBJ1-4
D gene: TRBD1
V gene: TRBV6-6
CDR3 protein: CASRTTGVDEKLFF
CDR3 DNA: TGTGCCAGCAGGACAACAGGGGTGGATGAAAAACTGTTTTTT

CDR3 length: 13
clone size: NA
J gene: TRBJ2-7
D gene: NA
V gene: TRBV6-6
CDR3 protein: CASSYSRDYEQYF
CDR3 DNA: TGTGCCAGCAGTTACTCGCGAGACTACGAGCAGTACTTC

CDR3 length: 15
clone size: NA
J gene: TRBJ1-1
D gene: NA
V gene: TRBV11-2
CDR3 protein: CASSLSRSGDTEAFF
CDR3 DNA: TGTGCCAGCAGCTTATCCCGCTCAGGGGATACTGAAGCTTTCTTT